Listed below are T cell receptor beta chains from one sample, sequenced in a study of blood T cells in healthy people across ages. TCRdb used MiXCR to reprocess the 5' RACE reads, holding one entry per CDR3 protein. The table lists hundreds of thousands of distinct CDR3 sequences, more than 40% of them singletons. Sequencing was done on a sample of blood. These receptors were obtained from a woman aged 55 to 70 in good health. The conserved cysteine and the conserved F or W are not part of the CDR3 here.

cdr3_length v_call cdr3_aa
14 TRBV29-1 SVPRGQGQGSAEAF
9 TRBV29-1 SGSGADTQY
12 TRBV11-2 ASSLGSPQETQY
14 TRBV4-3 ASSQDGRGTHNEQF
12 TRBV5-1 ASSLVGTTYKQY
11 TRBV7-2 ASSYGQSYGYT
12 TRBV27 ASKNRDGANVLT
12 TRBV12-3/TRBV12-4 ASRPDSANEKLF
12 TRBV15 ATTSGITYNEQF
14 TRBV3-1 ASSQGTGAGLVRYT
13 TRBV6-2/TRBV6-3 ASSHGATYTGELF
13 TRBV20-1 SAEPGTGRSYEQY
14 TRBV7-6 ASSLGVGQGNSPLH
11 TRBV20-1 SSSMLPQETQY
13 TRBV20-1 SAIGRALSTDTQY
10 TRBV20-1 RPLEGAYGYT
15 TRBV7-3 ASSLLPGDSGANVLT
13 TRBV5-1 ASSLVREAAGELF
11 TRBV11-1 ASRVTGTTEAF
12 TRBV27 ASSYKVGNYGYT
15 TRBV7-9 ASSLGPGQGVTDTQY
14 TRBV11-2 ASSLDRTVLFYEQY
12 TRBV5-5 ASSQRYTYNEQF
15 TRBV7-8 ASSFHQAGGSYNEQY
8 TRBV27 ASGYSEQF
11 TRBV30 AWSMGRGETQY
16 TRBV29-1 SGARRIPGQGPFFEQY
9 TRBV28 ASSLRGELF
11 TRBV12-3/TRBV12-4 ASSLVGGNEQY
13 TRBV7-9 ASSLRGKTVDTQY
12 TRBV6-5 ASSYSKGAGELF
17 TRBV7-3 ASSLTGLTRGLGTDTQY
10 TRBV7-6 ASSTGNQPQH
15 TRBV27 ASSLRAAGDANQPQH
10 TRBV20-1 SASLGVREQY
12 TRBV5-1 ASSLRTGADTQY
12 TRBV5-1 ASSLVPGSETQY
14 TRBV28 VSNLLALGRTDTQY
8 TRBV29-1 SVADNEQF
14 TRBV4-3 ASSQLLAGAKNIQY
12 TRBV7-2 ASSVRVSPLEQY
11 TRBV29-1 SVEDWIQETQY